This is a list of T cell receptor beta chains from one sample in a study of CD8+CD57+ T cells in acquired aplastic anemia. Each CDR3 protein is one row after TCRdb ran MiXCR on the reads. In the table there are 260,000 or so distinct CDR3 sequences, roughly 82% of which are singletons. The material sequenced was sorted CD4+, CD8+, or CD8+CD57+ T cells (not recorded which) from PBMCs. The origin of the receptors is a human donor with aplastic anemia. Each CDR3 is given with its conserved first and last residue. The D gene is left open where the match is weak. Clone size is stated in some rows and not others, as once, few, many or a class when expanded.

.,TRBV2,TRBD2,TRBJ2-3,TGTGCCAGCGGGGACGCGGGAGGTGATACGCCGCAGTTTTTT,CASGDAGGDTPQFF
.,TRBV10-3,.,TRBJ1-6,TGTGCCATCAGTGAGGGAGGAAATTGGGCCCTCCACTTT,CAISEGGNWALHF
few,TRBV9,TRBD1,TRBJ1-2,TGTGCCACCAGCAAGTACAGGGGACTCTATGTTTGGGGCTACACCTTC,CATSKYRGLYVWGYTF
.,TRBV13,.,TRBJ2-5,TGTGCCAGCGTACCTGGCTCCAGCCAAGAGACCCAGTACTTC,CASVPGSSQETQYF
.,TRBV7-2,TRBD1,TRBJ1-2,TGTACCAGCAGCTCGGACAGGGGTCCGTATGGCTACACCTTC,CTSSSDRGPYGYTF
.,TRBV9,.,TRBJ2-1,TGTGCCAGCAGCGAGTGGTGGACAGATAACAGCGGGGAGCAGTTCTTC,CASSEWWTDNSGEQFF
few,TRBV25-1,.,TRBJ1-2,TGTGCCAGCAGTGTATCCACAGGGTATTATGGCTACACCTTC,CASSVSTGYYGYTF
.,TRBV20-1,TRBD2,TRBJ2-5,TGCAGTGCGGCGGGACTAGCGGGGGAGACCCAGTACTTC,CSAAGLAGETQYF
few,TRBV9,.,TRBJ1-1,TGTGCCAGCAGCCAAACGAACACTGAAGCTTTCTTT,CASSQTNTEAFF
.,TRBV4-2,.,TRBJ1-2,TGTGCCAGCAGCCAAGATCTTTCCAGGGCCTATGGCTACACCTTC,CASSQDLSRAYGYTF
.,TRBV9,.,TRBJ2-3,TGTGCCAGCAGCTTAGGCGGAGGTCCCGACAATGAGTATTTT,CASSLGGGPDNEYF
.,TRBV7-9,.,TRBJ1-6,TGTGCTAGCAGCGAGAGGAGCGGGAAGATGTCTGAGCAGCACTTT,CASSERSGKMSEQHF
.,TRBV7-6,.,TRBJ2-7,TGTGCCAGCAGCCCATTAGGGGCCGGGGACCAGCAGTTTTTC,CASSPLGAGDQQFF
.,TRBV7-2,.,TRBJ1-6,TGTGCCAGCAGCTTGGGAGAGGGCGGCTATAATTGCTCCCTCCACTTT,CASSLGEGGYNCSLHF
.,TRBV7-2,.,TRBJ1-2,TGTGCCAGCAGCTCACGGGAAAGGGGCTTAGCCCATGGCTACACCTTC,CASSSRERGLAHGYTF
.,TRBV7-8,.,TRBJ2-3,TGTGCCAGCAGCTACGGGGGAGGACCTACTAAGCAGTTT,CASSYGGGPTKQF
.,TRBV7-9,.,TRBJ2-5,TGTGCCAGCAGCCTACAAGGCGAGCCCCGGGTCAAGTACTTC,CASSLQGEPRVKYF
.,TRBV11-3,TRBD1,TRBJ1-6,TGTGCCAGCAGCTTAGATCGGACAGGTCCCCTCCACTTT,CASSLDRTGPLHF
.,TRBV20-1,TRBD1,TRBJ1-1,TGCAGTGCTAGAGTACAGGACAGGGGAGGAGCTTTCTTT,CSARVQDRGGAFF
.,TRBV7-6,.,TRBJ2-5,TGTGCCAACGAGGTAGCGGCGGACCGCAAGACCCAGTACTTC,CANEVAADRKTQYF
.,TRBV10-3,TRBD2,TRBJ2-3,TGTGCCATCAGTGAGGTAGTTAGCGGGAGTTTGAATACGCAGTATTTT,CAISEVVSGSLNTQYF
.,TRBV7-3,.,TRBJ2-3,TGTTCCAGTGGGGTCGGGGGCACAGATACGAAGTATTTT,CSSGVGGTDTKYF
.,TRBV2,TRBD1,TRBJ2-3,TGTGCCAGCAGTGAAGCGCTTCGGGAACAGGGGATCCTCCGATCCCCGGATACGCAGTATTTT,CASSEALREQGILRSPDTQYF
few,TRBV5-4,.,TRBJ2-1,TGTGCCAGCAGCTTTACTACAGGGAGAAGGAATGAGCAGTTCTTC,CASSFTTGRRNEQFF
.,TRBV19,TRBD1,TRBJ2-7,TGTGCCAGTAGTAATACAGGGGGCTACGAGCAGTACTTC,CASSNTGGYEQYF
.,TRBV19,TRBD2,TRBJ2-5,TGTGCCAGTAGTTTCGGGACTAGCGGAAAAGAGACCCAGTACTTC,CASSFGTSGKETQYF
few,TRBV9,.,TRBJ1-6,TGTGCCAGCAGCGTGCTCGCAGTCGATTCACCCCTCCACTTT,CASSVLAVDSPLHF
.,TRBV7-3,.,TRBJ1-5,TGTGCCAGCAGTGAAGCGGGTAGCAGTCAGCCCCAGCATTTT,CASSEAGSSQPQHF
.,TRBV7-3,.,TRBJ2-7,TGTGCCAGCAGCTCCTCACAGGGTGGATACACGCAGTATTTC,CASSSSQGGYTQYF
.,TRBV6-5,.,TRBJ2-2,TGTGCCAGCAGTATCAAGTACGGGGAGCTGTTTTTT,CASSIKYGELFF
.,TRBV27,.,TRBJ1-5,TGTGCCACCAGTGACAAGAAAACAGGGACTCAGCCCCAGCATTTT,CATSDKKTGTQPQHF
once,TRBV5-1,.,TRBJ1-2,TGCGCCAGCAGCGATTGCAGCATCAACAGCTACACCTTC,CASSDCSINSYTF
.,TRBV7-9,TRBD1,TRBJ1-4,TGTGCCAGCAGGCCCCCCGGGACAGGGTCTGAAAAACTGTTTTTT,CASRPPGTGSEKLFF
.,TRBV9,.,TRBJ2-1,TGTGCCAGCAGCGGATCGGGAGCCGACGGCGAGCCGTTCTTC,CASSGSGADGEPFF
.,TRBV7-2,.,TRBJ2-1,TGTGCCAGCAGCTACCAAAGACAAGAGGGGAGCGATGAGCAGTTCTTC,CASSYQRQEGSDEQFF
.,TRBV24-1,.,TRBJ2-3,TGTGCCACCAGTGACAGGGCAGATACGCAGTATTTT,CATSDRADTQYF
few,TRBV9,.,TRBJ2-7,TGTGCCAGCAGCGTAGCGCACCGCCCCTACGAGCAGTACTTC,CASSVAHRPYEQYF
once,TRBV7-8,.,TRBJ2-2,TGTGCCAGCAGCGGAGAAGCAGGTAACGATGCGCAGTATTTTTTT,CASSGEAGNDAQYFF
.,TRBV9,TRBD2,TRBJ2-1,TGTGCCAGCAGCTTTACTAGCGCAATGAGCAATGCGCAGTTCTTC,CASSFTSAMSNAQFF
.,TRBV4-3,TRBD1,TRBJ2-3,TGCGCTTGGCGCGTAGGGGGACAGAGCACAGATACGCAGTATTTT,CAWRVGGQSTDTQYF
few,TRBV19,.,TRBJ2-2,TGTGCCAGTAGTAGGGGGGCCGGGCGGACCGGGGAGCTGTTTTTT,CASSRGAGRTGELFF
.,TRBV7-2,.,TRBJ1-2,TGTGCCAGCAGCTTAGCGGGAGGGCGCTATACGCATTACTACACCTTC,CASSLAGGRYTHYYTF
.,TRBV7-8,.,TRBJ2-1,TGTGCCAGCAGCTTAGCGGGAGCGGCCGATACGCCCTTC,CASSLAGAADTPF
.,TRBV7-9,.,TRBJ2-5,TGTGCTAGCAGCCGATCGCCCAACAATGAGCAGTTGTTCTTC,CASSRSPNNEQLFF
once,TRBV7-8,.,TRBJ2-5,TGTGCCGGCCGTGTAGGGGCGGAGACCCAGTACTTC,CAGRVGAETQYF
.,TRBV6-1,TRBD1,TRBJ1-2,TGTGCCAGCAGTGAAGCGCGGGGGACAGGCTATGGCTACACCTTC,CASSEARGTGYGYTF
.,TRBV5-6,.,TRBJ2-7,TGTGCCAGTGGCTTCGGGGTGGGGCGCGAGCAGTACTTC,CASGFGVGREQYF
.,TRBV2,.,TRBJ2-1,TGTGCCAGCAGCGAGGGGGGCGCAAACGGTCAGGATGTGCAGCTCTTC,CASSEGGANGQDVQLF
.,TRBV20-1,.,TRBJ2-1,TGCAGTGCTAGACTACGGACAGCGAACAATGAGCAGTTCTTC,CSARLRTANNEQFF
.,TRBV19,.,TRBJ2-1,TGTGCCAGTAGTATAGATCGGCCAGACAATGAGCAGTTCTTC,CASSIDRPDNEQFF
.,TRBV7-8,.,TRBJ2-3,TGTGCCAGCAGCTTAGAAGGAGGTCCCGATAGGAAGGATACGCAGTATTTT,CASSLEGGPDRKDTQYF
.,TRBV27,.,TRBJ1-1,TGTGCCTCCATGTTCATCATGAACACTGAAGCTTTCTTT,CASMFIMNTEAFF
.,TRBV2,.,TRBJ2-5,.,CASGDGGTDGQYFGF
.,TRBV2,.,TRBJ2-1,TGTGCCAGCAGCCAGGGGGGCACAGATACGCAGGATGTTCAGTTCTTC,CASSQGGTDTQDVQFF
few,TRBV5-6,.,TRBJ2-1,TGTGCCAGCAGCTTGGAGGGGGAAACCTACAATGAGCAGTTCTTC,CASSLEGETYNEQFF
.,TRBV10-2,.,TRBJ2-3,TGTGCCAGCAGCTTGACTAGAGGGCGCGGGGATACGCAGTATTTT,CASSLTRGRGDTQYF
.,TRBV9,.,TRBJ2-3,TGTGCCAGCAGCTTCTCAGCTGCGCAGTATTTT,CASSFSAAQYF
.,TRBV9,TRBD1,TRBJ2-7,TGTGCCAGCAGCGTAGGGGGACAGAGCACAGGTACGCAGTACTTC,CASSVGGQSTGTQYF
.,TRBV9,.,TRBJ2-1,TGTGCCAGTAGTATAGGGAGAGAGGCCACAAATACGCAGTTCTTC,CASSIGREATNTQFF
few,TRBV7-9,TRBD2,TRBJ2-3,TGTGCCAGCAGACAGGGACTAGCGGGAAGTCTGTCGTTCTTT,CASRQGLAGSLSFF